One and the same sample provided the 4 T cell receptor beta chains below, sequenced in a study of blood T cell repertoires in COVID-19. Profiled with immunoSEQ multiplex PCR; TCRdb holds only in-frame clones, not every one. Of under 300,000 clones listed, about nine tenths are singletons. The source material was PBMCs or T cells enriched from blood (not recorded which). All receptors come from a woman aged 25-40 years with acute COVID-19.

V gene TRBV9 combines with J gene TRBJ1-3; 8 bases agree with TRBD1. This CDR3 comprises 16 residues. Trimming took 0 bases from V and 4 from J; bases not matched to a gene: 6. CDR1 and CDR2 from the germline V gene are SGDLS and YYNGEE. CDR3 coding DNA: TGTGCCAGCAGCGTAGGGACAGGGACACTGGGAAACACCATATATTTT. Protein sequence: CASSVGTGTLGNTIYF.

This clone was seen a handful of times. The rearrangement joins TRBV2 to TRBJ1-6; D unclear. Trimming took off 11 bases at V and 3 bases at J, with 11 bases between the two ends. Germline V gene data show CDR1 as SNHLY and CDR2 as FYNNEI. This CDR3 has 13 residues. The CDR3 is CAGNRDYNSPLHF. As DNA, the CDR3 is TGTGCCGGTAACCGGGACTATAATTCACCCCTCCACTTT.

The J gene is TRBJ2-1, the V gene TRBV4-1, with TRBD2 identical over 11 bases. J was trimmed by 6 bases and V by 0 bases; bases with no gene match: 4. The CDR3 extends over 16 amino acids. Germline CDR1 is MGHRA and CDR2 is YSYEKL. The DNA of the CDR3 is TGCGCCAGCAGCCAAGATCGGCTAGCGGGAGGCAATGAGCAGTTCTTC. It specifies CASSQDRLAGGNEQFF.

Written as DNA, the CDR3 is TGTGCCAGCAGCGTCGGACCGGGACACCTCCCCGGACCCGATGAAAAACTGTTTTTT. It yields the protein CASSVGPGHLPGPDEKLFF. The chain recombines TRBV9 with TRBJ1-4, with D perhaps TRBD1 (6 bases). CDR3 length: 19 amino acids. Trimming stripped 2 bases from V and 6 bases from J, with 26 bases between. Germline CDR1 and CDR2: SGDLS and YYNGEE.